This T cell receptor beta chain emerged from a study of Ad26.COV2.S vaccination and SARS-CoV-2 variants. The assay was immunoSEQ multiplex PCR, and TCRdb's table has in-frame clones only and misses some. This sample has about 440,000 clones, with approximately 88% found just once. Regarding treatment: 15 to 20 received Ad26.COV2.S at low or high dose, single or two shots; about 5 received placebo; per-sample allocation not given. Collection of the samples took place on day 63 after the first injection of vaccine or placebo. In germline, CDR1 is SGHNT, CDR2 YYREEE (reference sequence). CDR3 length equals 14 residues. V lost 4 bases, J lost 1 base, and 11 bases lay in between.

The origin of this receptor is a person between 18 and 65 years old who received the Ad26.COV2.S COVID-19 vaccine or a placebo. The sample here was peripheral blood, taken in a trial of Ad26.COV2.S vaccine versus placebo. V usage is TRBV5-4 and J usage is TRBJ1-1; D is ambiguous. DNA of the CDR3: TGTGCCAGCAGCCTCTTGTTCTCGAACACTGAAGCTTTCTTT. Protein: CASSLLFSNTEAFF.